One sample yielded the 10 T cell receptor beta chains listed below, sequenced in a study of blood T cell repertoires in COVID-19. Assay used: immunoSEQ multiplex PCR; TCRdb lists only in-frame clones, some missing. The sample has tens of thousands of clones; almost 90% are singletons. The sequencing sample was made of peripheral blood. These receptors came from a woman between 45 and 65 years old with active or convalescent COVID-19.

The chain recombines TRBV11-2 with TRBJ2-7, with 8 bases that match TRBD1. This CDR3 contains 17 residues. J gave up 0 bases and V 5 bases, and 12 bases lay outside the gene matches. Germline CDR1 reads SGHAT; CDR2 reads FQNNGV. The CDR3 reads CASSHPLTGVPSYEQYF. The DNA of the CDR3 is TGTGCCAGCAGCCATCCCTTGACAGGGGTCCCCTCCTACGAGCAGTACTTC.

V usage is TRBV5-1 and J usage is TRBJ2-3; no firm D call. V lost 5 bases and J lost 2, with 12 bases in between. The CDR3 covers 14 residues. CDR1 and CDR2 (germline): SGHRS, YFSETQ. The CDR3 nucleotides are TGCGCCAGCAGATGGGCAGAACTCACAGATACGCAGTATTTT. Protein: CASRWAELTDTQYF.

The J gene is TRBJ1-1, the V gene TRBV2; D unclear. CDR3 length equals 13 residues. Trimming took off 10 bases at V and 2 bases at J, with 14 bases between the two ends. Germline-derived CDR1 and CDR2 are SNHLY and FYNNEI. The DNA of the CDR3 is TGTGCCATTGACTCGGGAGCTAACACTGAAGCTTTCTTT. Amino acids: CAIDSGANTEAFF.

The J gene is TRBJ2-1, the V gene TRBV2; 11 bases map to TRBD2. The CDR3 spans 15 residues. The V gene end was trimmed by 2 bases and the J gene end by 10 bases; junction bases not matched to a gene: 7. Per the germline V gene, CDR1 is SNHLY and CDR2 is FYNNEI. The CDR3 sequence: CASSELAGGGGEQFF. The CDR3 DNA reads TGTGCCAGCAGTGAACTAGCGGGAGGAGGAGGGGAGCAGTTCTTC.

V and J are TRBV5-6 and TRBJ2-3; 8 positions agree with TRBD1. CDR1 is SGHDT and CDR2 is YYEEEE in the germline V gene. This CDR3 has 17 amino acids. The J segment lost 3 bases and the V segment lost 3 bases, leaving 12 bases of the junction unmatched. The CDR3 sequence is CASSWGGQGWGTDTQYF. The DNA of the CDR3 is TGTGCCAGCAGCTGGGGAGGACAGGGATGGGGTACAGATACGCAGTATTTT.

As DNA, the CDR3 is TGTGCCAGCAGCTTTGGGACAGGGGGTTCACCCCTCCACTTT. Translated, it gives CASSFGTGGSPLHF. The V and J genes are TRBV11-1 and TRBJ1-6, with TRBD1 matching 11 bases. Losses at the gene ends were 3 bases for V and 9 bases for J; bases not matched to a gene: 1. This CDR3 has 14 amino acids. Germline-derived CDR1 and CDR2 are SGHAT and FQDESV (reference sequence).

This clone appeared once. The gene calls are TRBV11-1 and TRBJ2-3; 7 bases fit TRBD2. V lost 5 bases to trimming and J lost 3 bases; unmatched junction nucleotides: 8. CDR3 length equals 15 residues. In germline, CDR1 is SGHAT, CDR2 FQDESV (reference sequence). The DNA for the CDR3 is TGTGCCAGCAGCCCATTACTAGCGCCGACAGATACGCAGTATTTT. Translating gives CASSPLLAPTDTQYF.

This clone was picked up a small number of times. The chain links TRBV5-1 to TRBJ1-2, with 7 bases identical to TRBD1. Per the germline V gene, CDR1 is SGHRS and CDR2 is YFSETQ. This CDR3 contains 14 residues. Trimming cost V 4 bases and J 5 bases; bases outside gene matches: 8. CDR3 coding DNA: TGCGCCAGCAGCGTAGGCGGGACAGTATATGGCTACACCTTC. Its translation: CASSVGGTVYGYTF.

The rearrangement uses TRBV9 and TRBJ2-2; 8 nucleotides line up with TRBD1. The junction had 10 bases not matched to a gene; V was cut back by 3 bases and J by 9 bases. The length of the CDR3 is 15 residues. The germline V gene has CDR1 SGDLS and CDR2 YYNGEE. The CDR3 spells CASSARGTGLRELFF. The CDR3 nucleotides are TGTGCCAGCAGCGCAAGAGGGACAGGACTGAGGGAGCTGTTTTTT.

This clone was seen only once. This chain connects TRBV10-3 to TRBJ1-2; 9 nucleotides match TRBD1. CDR1 is ENHRY and CDR2 is SYGVKD in the germline V gene. V dropped 0 bases and J dropped 6; count of bases not matched to a gene: 2. CDR3 length: 14 residues. The CDR3 DNA follows: TGTGCCATCAGTGAGTCAACAGGGGGCGATGGCTACACCTTC. The encoded protein is CAISESTGGDGYTF.